This T cell receptor beta chain originates from a study of shared clonotypes between healthy human individuals. Study details: Researchers drew samples from a couple of women and three men aged 18 to 49. Study results and limitations: Represented diversity, genetic and exposure-history alike, was limited by few donors. Sharing of clonotypes among donors was expected to vary with sequencing depth. Naive subsets generally had larger estimated richness than memory subsets.

Profiling relied on immunoSEQ multiplex PCR, and the TCRdb table lists in-frame clones only, not all of them. The sample has roughly 2.4 million clones, under 97% seen once. Details on this clone: The target antigen is unknown.

Sequencing was carried out using naive CD4+ T cells sorted from blood. Subset of the sample: CD45RA+ positively selected. This TCR was sampled from a man younger than 35 in good health.

Here the CDR3 DNA reads TGCGCCAGCAGTGACACACGGAGGGTATACAATGAGCAGTTCTTC. Translation gives CASSDTRRVYNEQFF. The chain joins TRBV10-1 to TRBJ2-1; the D gene is possibly TRBD2 (6 bases). CDR1 and CDR2 from the germline V gene are WNHNN and SYGVQD (reference sequence). The CDR3 loop spans 15 amino acids. The V gene lost 3 bases and the J gene lost 4 bases, with 13 bases spanning the gap.